The text below deals with one T cell receptor (beta chain). Germline V gene sequence: CDR1 MNHEY, CDR2 SMNVEV (reference sequence). The CDR3 runs 14 residues. V was trimmed by 6 bases and J by 2 bases, leaving 13 bases between them. The sample belongs to a study of circulating CD8 cells and anti-PD-1 response in melanoma. Study-wide background: Of approximately 13 patients, seven got anti-PD-1 first and six had prior therapy.

From live CD3+CD8+TCRalphabeta+ cells, four PD-1 and/or TIGIT subsets were sorted. Each library started from around 14 ng of total RNA using the QIAseq Immune Repertoire TCR panel. TCRdb passed the reads through MiXCR, listing each CDR3 protein once. This table holds approximately 350 distinct CDR3 sequences, 12% found once. The rearrangement links TRBV27 to TRBJ1-1, with a tentative D call TRBD1 (6 bases). The clonotype originates from a human donor with melanoma. Sequences were derived from CD8+ T cells from PBMCs, sampled at baseline or after one month of anti-PD-1 therapy (not recorded which). CDR3 in amino acids: CASRSGQTNTEAFF. CDR3 DNA sequence: TGTGCCAGCAGGTCTGGACAGACAAACACTGAAGCTTTCTTT.